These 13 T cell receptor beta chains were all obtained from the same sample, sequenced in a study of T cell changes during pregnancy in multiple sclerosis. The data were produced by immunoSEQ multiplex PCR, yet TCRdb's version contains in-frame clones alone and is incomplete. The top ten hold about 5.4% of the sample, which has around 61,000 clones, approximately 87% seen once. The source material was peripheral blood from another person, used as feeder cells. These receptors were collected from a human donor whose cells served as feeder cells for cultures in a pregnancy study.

The CDR3 DNA follows: TGTGCCAGCAGCTTAGAGCAAACCGAGCAGTTCTTC. Its protein product is CASSLEQTEQFF. The chain employs TRBV11-2 and TRBJ2-1; D gene unclear. CDR3 length: 12 residues. V dropped 0 bases and J dropped 10 bases, with 7 bases sitting between them. The germline V gene encodes CDR1 SGHAT and CDR2 FQNNGV.

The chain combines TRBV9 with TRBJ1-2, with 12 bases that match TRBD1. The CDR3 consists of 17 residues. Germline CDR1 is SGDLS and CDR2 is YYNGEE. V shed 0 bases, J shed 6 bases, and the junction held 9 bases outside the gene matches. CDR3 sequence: CASSVEGGTGGIDGYTF. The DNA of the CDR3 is TGTGCCAGCAGCGTAGAAGGGGGGACAGGGGGCATCGATGGCTACACCTTC. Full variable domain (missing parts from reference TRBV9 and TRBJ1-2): DSGVTQTPKHLITATGQRVTLRCSPRSGDLSVYWYQQSLDQGLQFLIQYYNGEERAKGNILERFSAQQFPDLHSELNLSSLELGDSALYFCASSVEGGTGGIDGYTFGSGTRLTVV.

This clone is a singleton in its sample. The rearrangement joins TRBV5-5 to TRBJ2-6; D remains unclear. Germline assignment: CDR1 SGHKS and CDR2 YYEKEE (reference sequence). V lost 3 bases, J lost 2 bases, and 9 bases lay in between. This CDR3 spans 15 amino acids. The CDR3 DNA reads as TGTGCCAGCAGCTGGGCCGGAACTGGGGCCAACGTCCTGACTTTC. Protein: CASSWAGTGANVLTF.

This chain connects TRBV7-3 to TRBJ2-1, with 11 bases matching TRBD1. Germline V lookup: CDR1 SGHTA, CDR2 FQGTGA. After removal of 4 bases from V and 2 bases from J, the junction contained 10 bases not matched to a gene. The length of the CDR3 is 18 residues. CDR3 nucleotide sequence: TGTGCCAGCAGCTCCCTACCCCGGACAGGGGGCACCTACAATGAGCAGTTCTTC. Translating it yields CASSSLPRTGGTYNEQFF.

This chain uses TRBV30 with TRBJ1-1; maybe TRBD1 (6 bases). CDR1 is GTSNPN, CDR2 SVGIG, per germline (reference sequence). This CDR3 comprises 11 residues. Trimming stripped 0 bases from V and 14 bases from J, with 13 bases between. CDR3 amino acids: CAWSVGQRRFF. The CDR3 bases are TGTGCCTGGAGTGTAGGACAGCGTCGCTTCTTT.

The CDR3 here is CAYGLANEKLFF. The DNA for the CDR3 is TGTGCCTACGGACTGGCCAATGAAAAACTGTTTTTT. V and J are TRBV30 and TRBJ1-4; the D is unclear. Germline CDR1 is GTSNPN and CDR2 is SVGIG (reference sequence). The CDR3 loop spans 12 amino acids. The V and J ends lost 7 bases and 5 bases respectively, with 11 bases between them.

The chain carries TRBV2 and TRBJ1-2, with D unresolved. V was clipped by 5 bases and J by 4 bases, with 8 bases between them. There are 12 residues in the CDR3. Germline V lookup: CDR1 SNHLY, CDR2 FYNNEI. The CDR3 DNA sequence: TGTGCCAGCAGTATTGAGGTCTATGGCTACACCTTC. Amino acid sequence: CASSIEVYGYTF.

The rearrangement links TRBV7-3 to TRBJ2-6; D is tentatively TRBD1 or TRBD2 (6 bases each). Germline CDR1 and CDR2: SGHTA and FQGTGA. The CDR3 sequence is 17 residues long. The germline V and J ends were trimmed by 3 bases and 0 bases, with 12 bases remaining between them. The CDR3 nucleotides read TGTGCCAGCAGCTTCCGGGGGCACCTCTCTGGGGCCAACGTCCTGACTTTC. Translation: CASSFRGHLSGANVLTF.

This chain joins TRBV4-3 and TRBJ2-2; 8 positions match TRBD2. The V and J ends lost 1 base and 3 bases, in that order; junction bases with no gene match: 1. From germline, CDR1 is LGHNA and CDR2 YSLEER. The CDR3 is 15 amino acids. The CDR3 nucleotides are TGCGCCAGCAGCCAAGCGGGAGGGGACACCGGGGAGCTGTTTTTT. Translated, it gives CASSQAGGDTGELFF.

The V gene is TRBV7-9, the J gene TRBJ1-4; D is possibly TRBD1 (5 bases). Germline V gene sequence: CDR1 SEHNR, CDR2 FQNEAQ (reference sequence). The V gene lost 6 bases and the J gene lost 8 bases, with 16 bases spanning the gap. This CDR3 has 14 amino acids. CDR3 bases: TGTGCCAGCAGTCCGACGCAGGGTGGCGAAAAACTGTTTTTT. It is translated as CASSPTQGGEKLFF.

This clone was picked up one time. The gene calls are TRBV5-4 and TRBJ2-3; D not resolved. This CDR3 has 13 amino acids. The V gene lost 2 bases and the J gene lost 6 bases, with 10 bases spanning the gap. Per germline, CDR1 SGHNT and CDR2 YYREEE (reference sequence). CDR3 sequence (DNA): TGTGCCAGCAGCTTTGACCAAGGGGATACGCAGTATTTT. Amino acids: CASSFDQGDTQYF.

The CDR3 DNA reads TGCAGCGTTGAGGAAGAAGGGACAGGTCCGGGAGGGGAGCTGTTTTTT. This sequence encodes CSVEEEGTGPGGELFF. The chain employs TRBV29-1 and TRBJ2-2; 8 bases fit TRBD1. Trimming at V came to 3 bases and at J to 8 bases, leaving 14 bases not matched to a gene. The CDR3 has 16 amino acids. Germline CDR1 reads SQVTM; CDR2 reads ANQGSEA.

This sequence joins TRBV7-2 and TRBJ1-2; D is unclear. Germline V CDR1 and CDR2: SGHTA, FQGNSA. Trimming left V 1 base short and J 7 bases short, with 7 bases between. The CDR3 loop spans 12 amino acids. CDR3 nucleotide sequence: TGTGCCAGCAGCTTAGGTGGGCGTGGCTACACCTTC. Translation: CASSLGGRGYTF.